The 6 T cell receptor beta chains listed next were all sequenced from one sample in a study of T cells of healthy individuals. TCRdb processed the 5' RACE reads anew with MiXCR; each CDR3 protein has one entry. Counted here are fewer than 70,000 distinct CDR3 sequences, 14% to 15% occurring once; the ten biggest clones make up 15% to 20%. All receptors derive from a human donor in good health.

The V gene is TRBV5-1, the J gene TRBJ2-4; TRBD1 or TRBD2 may be the D gene (5 bases each). V lost 4 bases, J lost 0 bases, and 14 bases lay in between. The CDR3 runs to 16 residues. CDR1 SGHRS and CDR2 YFSETQ come from the germline V gene. CDR3 sequence reads: CASSAGTELAKNIQYF. The CDR3 region has the DNA TGCGCCAGCAGCGCCGGGACGGAACTAGCCAAAAACATTCAGTACTTC.

This clonotype was counted a few times. V gene TRBV5-1 combines with J gene TRBJ1-1, with D uncertain. The CDR3 is 14 residues long. Trimming stripped 5 bases from V and 1 base from J, with 12 bases between. CDR1 is SGHRS, CDR2 YFSETQ, per germline. CDR3 loop: CASSMAQTNTEAFF. CDR3 in DNA: TGCGCCAGCAGTATGGCTCAAACGAACACTGAAGCTTTCTTT. Combining the CDR3 with reference TRBV5-1 and TRBJ1-1 gives the whole variable domain KAGVTQTPRYLIKTRGQQVTLSCSPISGHRSVSWYQQTPGQGLQFLFEYFSETQRNKGNFPGRFSGRQFSNSRSEMNVSTLELGDSALYLCASSMAQTNTEAFFGQGTRLTVV.

A few counts support this clonotype. This sequence joins TRBV29-1 and TRBJ2-3, with 9 bases identical to TRBD1. The CDR3 extends over 14 amino acids. J was trimmed by 0 bases and V by 7 bases; bases with no gene match: 5. Germline CDR1 SQVTM, CDR2 ANQGSEA. The CDR3 here is CSAGTGTSTDTQYF. CDR3 DNA: TGCAGCGCCGGGACAGGGACTAGCACAGATACGCAGTATTTT.

This clonotype appeared a few times. This chain uses TRBV7-6 with TRBJ2-6; D is undetermined. V was trimmed by 5 bases and J by 4 bases, leaving 24 bases between them. CDR1 and CDR2 (germline): SGHVS, FNYEAQ. This CDR3 region has 19 residues. The CDR3 is CASSLVRIDPSSGANVLTF. As DNA, the CDR3 is TGTGCCAGCAGCCTAGTTCGTATCGACCCCTCTTCGGGGGCCAACGTCCTGACTTTC.

This clonotype was detected many times. CDR3 amino acids: CASTMGLAALYEQYF. The CDR3 DNA sequence: TGTGCCAGCACCATGGGACTAGCGGCCCTCTACGAGCAGTACTTC. The chain has TRBV28 and TRBJ2-7, with 11 bases fitting TRBD2. The CDR3 consists of 15 residues. J was trimmed by 3 bases and V by 7 bases; bases with no gene match: 8. Germline lookup yields CDR1 MDHEN and CDR2 SYDVKM.

This clonotype was seen more than once but under ten times. The rearrangement links TRBV4-2 to TRBJ1-6; D is unresolved. Looked up from germline, CDR1 is LGHNA and CDR2 is YNFKEQ. With 4 bases removed from V and 7 bases from J, the gap between germline ends came to 17 bases. This CDR3 is 16 amino acids long. For the CDR3, the DNA is TGTGCCAGCAGCCTCCAGCGGGGATACCCCAATTCACCCCTCCACTTT. Protein: CASSLQRGYPNSPLHF.